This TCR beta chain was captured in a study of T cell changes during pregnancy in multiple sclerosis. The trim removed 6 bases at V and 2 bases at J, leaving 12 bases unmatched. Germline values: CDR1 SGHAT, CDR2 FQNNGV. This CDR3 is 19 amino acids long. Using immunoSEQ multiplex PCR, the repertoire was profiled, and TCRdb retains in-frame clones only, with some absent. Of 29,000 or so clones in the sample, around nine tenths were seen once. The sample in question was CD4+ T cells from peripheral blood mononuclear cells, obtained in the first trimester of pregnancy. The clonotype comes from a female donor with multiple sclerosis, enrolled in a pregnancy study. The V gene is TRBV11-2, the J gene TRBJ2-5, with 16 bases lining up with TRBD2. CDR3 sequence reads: CASRLDGTSGGVKQETQYF. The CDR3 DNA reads TGTGCCAGCAGACTGGACGGGACTAGCGGGGGGGTAAAACAAGAGACCCAGTACTTC.